A single sample is the source of the 32 T cell receptor beta chains below, sequenced in a study of T cells after posttransplantation cyclophosphamide. Sequencing used immunoSEQ multiplex PCR; TCRdb keeps in-frame clones, though not all of them. The sample has approximately 10,000 clones, 88% seen once. Sampled 1 year posttransplant, controls received myeloablative marrow transplants, methotrexate and a calcineurin inhibitor. Sequencing used PBMCs, obtained after an allogeneic stem cell transplant with a calcineurin inhibitor and methotrexate. The receptors come from a male patient aged 25 to 39 who received an allogeneic stem cell transplant from an unrelated donor, was CMV-positive, and had no GVHD. T cells may partly derive from the graft donor.

The V call is TRBV7-8, the J call TRBJ1-1; no clear D gene. CDR3 size: 12 residues. In germline, CDR1 is SGHVS, CDR2 FQNEAQ. The ends were cut back, 3 bases at V and 1 base at J, with 3 bases in the middle. The CDR3 protein is CASSFGNTEAFF. The CDR3 DNA reads as TGTGCCAGCAGCTTCGGGAACACTGAAGCTTTCTTT.

This sequence joins TRBV5-1 and TRBJ2-2, with D maybe TRBD2 (5 bases). With 4 bases removed from V and 0 bases from J, the gap between germline ends came to 10 bases. Germline values: CDR1 SGHRS, CDR2 YFSETQ. The CDR3 consists of 15 residues. The CDR3 nucleotides read TGCGCCAGCAGCATTAGCGTCACGAACACCGGGGAGCTGTTTTTT. The encoded protein is CASSISVTNTGELFF.

The CDR3 spells CASSDTGNTGELFF. The DNA for the CDR3 is TGTGCCAGCAGCGATACAGGGAACACCGGGGAGCTGTTTTTT. V usage is TRBV5-6 and J usage is TRBJ2-2; D perhaps matches TRBD1 (5 bases). Trimming shortened V by 4 bases and J by 1 base, and 8 bases separated the two germline ends. CDR3 length equals 14 residues. Germline CDR1 is SGHDT and CDR2 is YYEEEE.

The genes are TRBV5-8 and TRBJ2-2; a weak D match, TRBD2 (6 bases). There are 15 residues in the CDR3. V lost 5 bases to trimming and J lost 4 bases, with 15 bases between them. Germline assignment: CDR1 SGHTS and CDR2 YDEGEE. The CDR3 DNA follows: TGTGCCAGCAGTTGGGGGGACCGTAGCACCGGGGAGCTGTTTTTT. Translated, it gives CASSWGDRSTGELFF.

The DNA for the CDR3 is TGTGCCAGCAGTTATACAGGGGAGCAAGAGACCCAGTACTTC. It is translated as CASSYTGEQETQYF. The V call is TRBV2, the J call TRBJ2-5, with TRBD1 identical over 7 bases. Germline-derived CDR1 and CDR2 are SNHLY and FYNNEI. With 5 bases clipped from V and 2 bases from J, the junction kept 5 bases outside the gene matches. The CDR3 has 14 residues.

The chain combines TRBV18 with TRBJ2-4; 11 nucleotides align to TRBD2. The V segment lost 5 bases and the J segment 1 base; nucleotides outside the gene matches: 4. This CDR3 spans 16 amino acids. Germline loops: CDR1 KGHSH, CDR2 LQKENI. The CDR3 region is CASSSTSGSAKNIQYF. The CDR3 DNA is TGTGCCAGCTCATCAACTAGCGGGAGCGCCAAAAACATTCAGTACTTC.

J is TRBJ2-1 and V is TRBV28, with 7 bases matching TRBD2. CDR3 size: 15 residues. Trimming at V came to 5 bases and at J to 5 bases, leaving 9 bases not matched to a gene. Per the germline V gene, CDR1 is MDHEN and CDR2 is SYDVKM. The CDR3 reads CASSATSESNNEQFF. In nucleotides, the CDR3 is TGTGCCAGCAGTGCTACTAGCGAATCTAACAATGAGCAGTTCTTC.

The rearrangement joins TRBV18 to TRBJ2-7, with 9 bases identical to TRBD2. CDR1 is KGHSH, CDR2 LQKENI, per germline. The CDR3 spans 14 residues. J lost 2 bases, V lost 3 bases, and 2 bases had no gene match. The CDR3 coding sequence is TGTGCCAGCTCACCGGGACTAGCAACCTACGAGCAGTACTTC. This gives the protein CASSPGLATYEQYF.

V usage is TRBV29-1 and J usage is TRBJ2-3, with D hard to call. Germline lookup yields CDR1 SQVTM and CDR2 ANQGSEA. Trimming took off 5 bases at V and 2 bases at J, with 14 bases between the two ends. The CDR3 totals 14 residues. CDR3 protein: CSVRLLLSTDTQYF. The DNA of the CDR3 is TGCAGCGTTCGGTTGTTGCTGTCCACAGATACGCAGTATTTT.

The genes are TRBV28 and TRBJ2-1, with 11 bases that match TRBD2. CDR3 size: 14 residues. Per germline, CDR1 MDHEN and CDR2 SYDVKM. Trimming took 7 bases from V and 3 from J; bases not matched to a gene: 2. Here the CDR3 reads CASILAGDYNEQFF. The CDR3 DNA sequence: TGTGCCAGCATACTAGCGGGGGACTACAATGAGCAGTTCTTC.

The chain uses TRBV6-5 and TRBJ2-1, with TRBD1 identical over 7 bases. This CDR3 contains 16 residues. Per germline, CDR1 MNHEY and CDR2 SVGAGI. With 0 bases clipped from V and 3 bases from J, the junction kept 5 bases outside the gene matches. The CDR3 DNA sequence: TGTGCCAGCAGTTACTCGATGGGACAGATCTACAATGAGCAGTTCTTC. It specifies CASSYSMGQIYNEQFF.

Regarding this clone: This same CDR3 is encoded by further DNA sequences in the sample. This chain joins TRBV27 and TRBJ1-1; the match to TRBD1 covers 7 bases. This CDR3 region has 14 residues. With 6 bases clipped from V and 1 base from J, the junction kept 5 bases outside the gene matches. Germline V gene sequence: CDR1 MNHEY, CDR2 SMNVEV (reference sequence). The CDR3 DNA sequence: TGTGCCAGCAGCTTACAGGGGCGGAACACTGAAGCTTTCTTT. Translation: CASSLQGRNTEAFF.

This clone has a single count. The rearrangement links TRBV2 to TRBJ1-5, with 8 nucleotides matching TRBD1. This CDR3 has 15 residues. V trimming: 2 bases; J trimming: 4 bases; junction bases outside the gene matches: 4. Germline V lookup: CDR1 SNHLY, CDR2 FYNNEI. The CDR3 sequence: CASSERTGRNQPQHF. The CDR3 bases are TGTGCCAGCAGTGAAAGGACAGGGCGGAATCAGCCCCAGCATTTT.

V is TRBV7-2 and J is TRBJ2-3; the match to TRBD2 covers 8 bases. Germline V gene data show CDR1 as SGHTA and CDR2 as FQGNSA. The CDR3 consists of 16 residues. V lost 2 bases, J lost 1 base, and 5 bases stayed unmatched. CDR3 sequence (DNA): TGTGCCAGCAGCTTATCGGTTAGCGGGGGCACAGATACGCAGTATTTT. It codes for CASSLSVSGGTDTQYF.

This clone was seen a single time. This chain connects TRBV30 to TRBJ2-3, with 9 bases aligning to TRBD1. The V and J ends lost 3 bases and 1 base, in that order; junction bases with no gene match: 2. The germline V gene encodes CDR1 GTSNPN and CDR2 SVGIG (reference sequence). The CDR3 has 14 amino acids. CDR3 amino acids: CAWRDRGGTDTQYF. In DNA, the CDR3 is TGTGCCTGGAGGGACAGGGGAGGCACAGATACGCAGTATTTT.

The chain combines TRBV4-1 with TRBJ2-1, with D possibly TRBD2 on 6 matching bases. This CDR3 region has 15 residues. CDR1 MGHRA and CDR2 YSYEKL come from the germline V gene. Trimming left V 4 bases short and J 0 bases short, with 10 bases between. CDR3 amino acids: CASSRAGTSYNEQFF. The CDR3 region has the DNA TGCGCCAGCAGCCGGGCGGGGACCTCCTACAATGAGCAGTTCTTC.

J is TRBJ2-2 and V is TRBV4-3, with 12 positions matching TRBD2. Germline CDR1 is LGHNA and CDR2 is YSLEER. V gave up 5 bases and J gave up 2 bases; unmatched junction bases: 3. The CDR3 is 16 residues long. The CDR3 sequence is CASSLGLAGNTGELFF. The CDR3 DNA reads TGCGCCAGCAGCTTGGGACTAGCGGGTAACACCGGGGAGCTGTTTTTT.

V gene TRBV18 combines with J gene TRBJ1-2; D uncertain. This CDR3 is built from 15 residues. V lost 1 base and J 4 bases, leaving 13 bases between the germline ends. Germline V gene sequence: CDR1 KGHSH, CDR2 LQKENI. The CDR3 DNA sequence: TGTGCCAGCTCACCACGTCCTGACGGGATCTATGGCTACACCTTC. This sequence encodes CASSPRPDGIYGYTF. Supplemented by reference TRBV18 and TRBJ1-2, the full variable domain reads NAGVMQNPRHLVRRRGQEARLRCSPMKGHSHVYWYRQLPEEGLKFMVYLQKENIIDESGMPKERFSAEFPKEGPSILRIQQVVRGDSAAYFCASSPRPDGIYGYTFGSGTRLTVV.

Written as DNA, the CDR3 is TGTGCCAGCTCACCCCTAGACTCACTACAATATGAGCAGTTCTTC. Protein product: CASSPLDSLQYEQFF. V and J are TRBV18 and TRBJ2-1; D unclear. This CDR3 is built from 15 residues. Germline CDR1 and CDR2: KGHSH and LQKENI. V shed 3 bases and J shed 8 bases, with 17 bases lying between them.

The chain joins TRBV28 to TRBJ1-2; a weak D match, TRBD1 (6 bases). The CDR3 has 15 residues. Germline V gene sequence: CDR1 MDHEN, CDR2 SYDVKM. V lost 7 bases and J 6 bases, leaving 21 bases between the germline ends. DNA of the CDR3: TGTGCCAGCAAAAACAGGGTCTTAACGGGTGATGGCTACACCTTC. Amino acid sequence: CASKNRVLTGDGYTF.

The V and J genes are TRBV9 and TRBJ2-4, with 10 nucleotides matching TRBD2. Trimming took 2 bases from V and 8 from J; bases not matched to a gene: 1. This CDR3 comprises 13 residues. Germline CDR1 and CDR2: SGDLS and YYNGEE. The CDR3 sequence is CASSVGTSDIQYF. In DNA, the CDR3 is TGTGCCAGCAGCGTCGGGACTAGCGACATTCAGTACTTC.

V usage is TRBV10-3 and J usage is TRBJ2-6, with 12 positions matching TRBD2. This CDR3 region has 17 residues. From germline, CDR1 is ENHRY and CDR2 SYGVKD. V shed 5 bases and J 1 base; nucleotides not matched to a gene: 3. The CDR3 coding sequence is TGTGCCATCAGTTCAACTAGCGGGAGGTCTGGGGCCAACGTCCTGACTTTC. Protein sequence: CAISSTSGRSGANVLTF.

This chain uses TRBV28 with TRBJ2-2, with 10 bases matching TRBD2. V shed 6 bases and J 3 bases; nucleotides not matched to a gene: 1. Germline assignment: CDR1 MDHEN and CDR2 SYDVKM. CDR3 length equals 14 residues. CDR3 loop: CASRLAGYTGELFF. The DNA for the CDR3 is TGTGCCAGCAGACTAGCGGGATACACCGGGGAGCTGTTTTTT.

There are a few counts of this clone. The V and J genes are TRBV18 and TRBJ1-5; TRBD1 might be the D (5 bases). Trimming pared 1 base from V and 4 bases from J, leaving 8 bases between. The germline V gene has CDR1 KGHSH and CDR2 LQKENI. This CDR3 is 14 amino acids long. The CDR3 loop reads CASSPRAGNQPQHF. CDR3 coding DNA: TGTGCCAGCTCACCACGAGCAGGGAATCAGCCCCAGCATTTT.

The gene calls are TRBV5-1 and TRBJ2-6; TRBD1 might be the D (5 bases). Germline V gene lookup returns CDR1 SGHRS and CDR2 YFSETQ. The CDR3 totals 17 residues. V was shortened by 0 bases and J by 0 bases, with 10 bases between the two germline ends. For the CDR3, the DNA is TGCGCCAGCAGCTTGGCGCTCCAGGGCTCTGGGGCCAACGTCCTGACTTTC. This encodes CASSLALQGSGANVLTF.

This clone was counted only a few times. V and J are TRBV10-3 and TRBJ2-7; 11 bases fit TRBD1. This CDR3 region has 15 residues. After removal of 4 bases from V and 2 bases from J, the junction contained 4 bases not matched to a gene. Germline loops: CDR1 ENHRY, CDR2 SYGVKD. Here the CDR3 DNA reads TGTGCCATCAGTGCCCCGGGACAGGGGGCCTACGAGCAGTACTTC. Amino acid sequence: CAISAPGQGAYEQYF.

The chain uses TRBV6-5 and TRBJ1-2; D is possibly TRBD1 (5 bases). This CDR3 comprises 14 residues. CDR1 MNHEY and CDR2 SVGAGI come from the germline V gene. V was clipped by 2 bases and J by 8 bases, with 15 bases between them. The DNA for the CDR3 is TGTGCCAGCAGTTACCTGGGACTCCCGAACGGCTACACCTTC. This encodes CASSYLGLPNGYTF.

The rearrangement joins TRBV19 to TRBJ2-2, with D possibly being TRBD2 (6 bases). Germline assignment: CDR1 LNHDA and CDR2 SQIVND (reference sequence). The V and J ends lost 2 bases and 1 base respectively, with 14 bases between them. The CDR3 is made up of 17 amino acids. The CDR3 DNA sequence: TGTGCCAGTAGTATAATGGCGGGGAGTCGGAACACCGGGGAGCTGTTTTTT. Protein: CASSIMAGSRNTGELFF.

The rearrangement uses TRBV7-2 and TRBJ2-2; 10 positions agree with TRBD2. CDR3 length: 14 amino acids. CDR1 is SGHTA, CDR2 FQGNSA, per germline. V was clipped by 5 bases and J by 4 bases; unmatched bases: 1. CDR3 in amino acids: CASSGLAVTGELFF. Written as DNA, the CDR3 is TGTGCCAGCAGCGGACTAGCGGTCACCGGGGAGCTGTTTTTT.

V is TRBV6-1 and J is TRBJ1-5, with unresolved D. Germline V lookup: CDR1 MNHNS, CDR2 SASEGT. This CDR3 spans 14 amino acids. V was cut by 2 bases and J by 0 bases, with 5 bases left in between. CDR3 sequence: CASSEQFSNQPQHF. Written as DNA, the CDR3 is TGTGCCAGCAGTGAACAGTTTAGCAATCAGCCCCAGCATTTT.

The rearrangement links TRBV28 to TRBJ1-1, with a tentative D call TRBD1 (6 bases). The CDR3 extends over 14 amino acids. Trimming took 6 bases from V and 2 from J, leaving 13 bases between them. CDR1 is MDHEN and CDR2 is SYDVKM in the germline V gene. CDR3 sequence: CASRTGGLNTEAFF. DNA for the CDR3: TGTGCCAGCAGGACGGGGGGCCTCAACACTGAAGCTTTCTTT. The variable domain in full, completed from reference TRBV28 and TRBJ1-1, reads DVKVTQSSRYLVKRTGEKVFLECVQDMDHENMFWYRQDPGLGLRLIYFSYDVKMKEKGDIPEGYSVSREKKERFSLILESASTNQTSMYLCASRTGGLNTEAFFGQGTRLTVV.

J is TRBJ2-3 and V is TRBV5-5; the match to TRBD1 covers 12 bases. The germline gives CDR1 SGHKS, CDR2 YYEKEE (reference sequence). The CDR3 spans 16 residues. V lost 3 bases and J lost 5; bases outside the gene matches: 7. The CDR3 spells CASSWGTGGVGDTQYF. CDR3 coding DNA: TGTGCCAGCAGCTGGGGGACAGGGGGCGTGGGAGATACGCAGTATTTT.